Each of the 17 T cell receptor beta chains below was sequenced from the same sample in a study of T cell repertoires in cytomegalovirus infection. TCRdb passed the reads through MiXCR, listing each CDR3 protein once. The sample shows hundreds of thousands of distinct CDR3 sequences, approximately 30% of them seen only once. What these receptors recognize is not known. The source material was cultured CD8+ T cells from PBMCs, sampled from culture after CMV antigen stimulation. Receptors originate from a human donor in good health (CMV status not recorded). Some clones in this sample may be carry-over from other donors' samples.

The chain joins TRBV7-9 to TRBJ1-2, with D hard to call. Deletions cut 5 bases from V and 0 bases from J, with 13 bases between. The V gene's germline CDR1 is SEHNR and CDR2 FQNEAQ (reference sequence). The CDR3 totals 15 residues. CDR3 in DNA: TGTGCCAGCAGCCCCCCCGGCGGATCTAACTATGGCTACACCTTC. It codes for CASSPPGGSNYGYTF.

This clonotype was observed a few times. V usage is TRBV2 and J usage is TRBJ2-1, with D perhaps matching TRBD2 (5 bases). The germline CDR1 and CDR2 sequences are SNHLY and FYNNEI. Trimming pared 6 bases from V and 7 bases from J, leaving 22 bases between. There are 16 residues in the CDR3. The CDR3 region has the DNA TGTGCCAGCAGCCTCGAGAGGGATCGATTAGAGAATGAGCAGTTCTTC. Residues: CASSLERDRLENEQFF.

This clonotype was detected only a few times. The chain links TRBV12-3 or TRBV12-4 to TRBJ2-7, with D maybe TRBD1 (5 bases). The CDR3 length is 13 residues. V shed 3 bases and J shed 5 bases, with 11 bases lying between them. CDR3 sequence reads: CASSFRVGNEQYF. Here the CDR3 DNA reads TGTGCCAGCAGTTTCAGGGTTGGGAACGAGCAGTACTTC.

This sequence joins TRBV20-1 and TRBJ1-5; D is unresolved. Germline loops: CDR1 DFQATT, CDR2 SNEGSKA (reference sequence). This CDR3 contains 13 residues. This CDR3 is CSDPPKQFQPQHF. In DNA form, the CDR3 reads TGCAGCGACCCTCCCAAACAGTTTCAGCCCCAGCATTTT.

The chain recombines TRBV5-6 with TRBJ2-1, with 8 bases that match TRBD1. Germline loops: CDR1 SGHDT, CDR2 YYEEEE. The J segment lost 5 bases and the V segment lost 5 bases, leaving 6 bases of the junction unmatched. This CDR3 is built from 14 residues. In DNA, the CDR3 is TGTGCCAGCAGGAAGACAGGGGTCCACAATGAGCAGTTCTTC. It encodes CASRKTGVHNEQFF.

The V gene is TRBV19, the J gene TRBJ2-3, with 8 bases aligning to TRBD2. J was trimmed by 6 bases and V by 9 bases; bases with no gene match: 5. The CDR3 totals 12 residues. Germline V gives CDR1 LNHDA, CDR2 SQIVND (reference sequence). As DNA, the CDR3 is TGTGCCAGCGGGGGGGGCTGGGATACGCAGTATTTT. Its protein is CASGGGWDTQYF.

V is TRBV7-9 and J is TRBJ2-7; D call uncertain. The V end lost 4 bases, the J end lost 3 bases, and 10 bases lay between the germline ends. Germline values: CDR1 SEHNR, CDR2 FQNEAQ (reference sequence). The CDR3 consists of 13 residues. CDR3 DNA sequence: TGTGCCAGCAGCTCCCAGGCCCACTACGAGCAGTACGTC. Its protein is CASSSQAHYEQYV.

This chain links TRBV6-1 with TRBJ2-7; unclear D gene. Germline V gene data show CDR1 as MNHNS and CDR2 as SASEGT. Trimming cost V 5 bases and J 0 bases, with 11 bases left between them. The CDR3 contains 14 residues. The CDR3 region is CASSSTQSSYEQYV. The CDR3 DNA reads TGTGCCAGCAGTTCTACACAGAGCTCCTACGAGCAGTACGTC.

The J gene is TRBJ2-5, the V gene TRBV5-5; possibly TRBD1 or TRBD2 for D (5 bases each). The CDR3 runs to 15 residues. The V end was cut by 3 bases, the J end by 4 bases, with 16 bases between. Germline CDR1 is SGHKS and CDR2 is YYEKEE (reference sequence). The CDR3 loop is CASSSGARGAETQYF. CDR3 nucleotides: TGTGCCAGCAGCTCCGGGGCGAGGGGTGCAGAGACCCAGTACTTC.

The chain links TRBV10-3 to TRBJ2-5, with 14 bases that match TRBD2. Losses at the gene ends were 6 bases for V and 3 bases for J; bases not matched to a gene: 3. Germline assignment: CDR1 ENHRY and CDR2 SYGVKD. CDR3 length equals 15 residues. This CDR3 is CAISLGLAGEETQYF. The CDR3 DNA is TGTGCCATCAGCTTGGGACTAGCGGGGGAAGAGACCCAGTACTTC.

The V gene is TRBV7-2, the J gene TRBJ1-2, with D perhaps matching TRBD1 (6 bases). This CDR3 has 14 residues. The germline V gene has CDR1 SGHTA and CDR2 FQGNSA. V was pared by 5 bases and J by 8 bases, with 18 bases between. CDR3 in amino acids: CASSPQTGMMGYTF. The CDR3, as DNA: TGTGCCAGCAGCCCACAGACAGGAATGATGGGCTACACCTTC.

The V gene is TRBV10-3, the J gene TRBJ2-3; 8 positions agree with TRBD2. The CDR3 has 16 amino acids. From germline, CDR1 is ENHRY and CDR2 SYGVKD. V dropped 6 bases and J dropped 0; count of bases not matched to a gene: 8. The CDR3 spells CAIRIRTSRSTDTQYF. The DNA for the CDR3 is TGTGCCATCAGGATAAGGACTAGCAGGAGCACAGATACGCAGTATTTT.

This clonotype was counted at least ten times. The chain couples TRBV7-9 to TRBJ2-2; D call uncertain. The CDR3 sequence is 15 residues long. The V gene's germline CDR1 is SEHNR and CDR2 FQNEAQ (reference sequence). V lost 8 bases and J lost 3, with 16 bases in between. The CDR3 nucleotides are TGTGCCAGCTATTCTTTGGGCAGAGACACCGGGGAGCTGTTTTTT. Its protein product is CASYSLGRDTGELFF.

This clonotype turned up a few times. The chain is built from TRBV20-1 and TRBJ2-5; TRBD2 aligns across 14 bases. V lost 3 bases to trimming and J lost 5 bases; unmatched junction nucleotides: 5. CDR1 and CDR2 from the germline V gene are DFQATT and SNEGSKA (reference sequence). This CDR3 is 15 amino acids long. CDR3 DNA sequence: TGCAGTGCTAGGACTAGCGGGGGGGGCGGGGAGACCCAGTACTTC. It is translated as CSARTSGGGGETQYF.

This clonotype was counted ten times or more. This CDR3 is CASSLSGANYGYTF. CDR3 bases: TGCGCCAGCAGCTTATCAGGAGCTAACTATGGCTACACCTTC. The V gene is TRBV5-1, the J gene TRBJ1-2; D ambiguous. This CDR3 contains 14 residues. The germline V gene has CDR1 SGHRS and CDR2 YFSETQ. Trimming took 2 bases from V and 0 from J, leaving 8 bases between them.

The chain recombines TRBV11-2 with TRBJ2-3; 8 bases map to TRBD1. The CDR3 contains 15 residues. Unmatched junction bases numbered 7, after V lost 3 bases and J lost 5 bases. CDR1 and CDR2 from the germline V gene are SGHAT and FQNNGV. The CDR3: CASSLARGLEDTQYF. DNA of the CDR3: TGTGCCAGCAGCTTGGCCAGGGGGCTTGAAGATACGCAGTATTTT.

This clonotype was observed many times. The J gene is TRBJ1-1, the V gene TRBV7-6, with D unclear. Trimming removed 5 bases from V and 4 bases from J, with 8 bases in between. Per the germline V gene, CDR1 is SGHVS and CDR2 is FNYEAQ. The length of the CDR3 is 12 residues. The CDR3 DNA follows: TGTGCCAGCAGCCGCGGGAGCACTGAAGCTTTCTTT. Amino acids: CASSRGSTEAFF.